Presented here are 23 T cell receptor beta chains from one specimen sequenced in a study of TIL therapy for anti-PD-1-resistant metastatic lung cancer. Time point here: pre-treatment sample, taken before nivolumab and TIL therapy. Sequencing used immunoSEQ v3. The repertoire was sequenced with immunoSEQ multiplex PCR; TCRdb's copy has only in-frame clones and lacks some. There are roughly 17,000 clones in the sample; 74% occur only once, and 35% to 40% lies in the top ten. Sample: blood, taken at baseline. These TCRs come from a person aged 25 to 80 with non-small cell lung cancer.

This clone was observed once. V usage is TRBV29-1 and J usage is TRBJ2-7, with a possible D match to TRBD2 (6 bases). Trimming took 6 bases from V and 6 from J, leaving 21 bases between them. CDR3 length equals 14 residues. Per germline, CDR1 SQVTM and CDR2 ANQGSEA. The CDR3 coding sequence is TGCAGCGTCTCTCGGGAGAGGGGCGACGGCGAGCAGTACTTC. Its translation is CSVSRERGDGEQYF.

The chain has TRBV4-1 and TRBJ2-3; perhaps D is TRBD1 or TRBD2 (7 bases each). From germline, CDR1 is MGHRA and CDR2 YSYEKL. The CDR3 runs to 16 residues. Trimming left V 3 bases short and J 0 bases short, with 13 bases between. The CDR3 here is CASSQRGTASTDTQYF. CDR3 nucleotide sequence: TGCGCCAGCAGCCAGCGGGGGACAGCTAGCACAGATACGCAGTATTTT.

The chain links TRBV7-9 to TRBJ2-5; D not resolved. The CDR3 covers 11 residues. CDR1 and CDR2 (germline): SEHNR, FQNEAQ (reference sequence). Trimming pared 5 bases from V and 7 bases from J, leaving 8 bases between. The CDR3 reads CASSETATQYF. The CDR3 DNA follows: TGTGCCAGCAGCGAGACGGCGACCCAGTACTTC.

The chain has TRBV9 and TRBJ2-5; D might be TRBD2 (7 bases). Between the trimmed V and J ends, which lost 6 bases and 4 bases, there was a span of 16 bases. The length of the CDR3 is 14 residues. Germline values: CDR1 SGDLS, CDR2 YYNGEE. CDR3 nucleotide sequence: TGTGCCAGCAATCCGTGGGGGGGCGGAGAGACCCAGTACTTC. It translates to CASNPWGGGETQYF.

The rearrangement links TRBV6-1 to TRBJ1-6; D unclear. CDR1 and CDR2 (germline): MNHNS, SASEGT. The CDR3 length is 13 residues. V was cut by 4 bases and J by 9 bases, with 10 bases left in between. The CDR3 region has the DNA TGTGCCAGCAGTGTAGGGTCCCTTTCACCCCTCCACTTT. This codes for CASSVGSLSPLHF.

The rearrangement joins TRBV5-6 to TRBJ2-3; 7 positions match TRBD1. CDR1 is SGHDT, CDR2 YYEEEE, per germline. This CDR3 region has 16 residues. V trimming: 0 bases; J trimming: 2 bases; junction bases outside the gene matches: 6. The CDR3 DNA is TGTGCCAGCAGCTTGGGCCGGGACAGACACACAGATACGCAGTATTTT. It yields the protein CASSLGRDRHTDTQYF.

This clone was picked up a small number of times. The chain couples TRBV2 to TRBJ1-5, with 7 nucleotides matching TRBD1. After removal of 6 bases from V and 7 bases from J, the junction contained 9 bases not matched to a gene. The germline gives CDR1 SNHLY, CDR2 FYNNEI. The CDR3 has 14 residues. CDR3 in amino acids: CASSTGAASQPQHF. CDR3 DNA sequence: TGTGCCAGCAGCACAGGGGCGGCTAGCCAGCCCCAGCATTTT.

This clone turned up a few times. V usage is TRBV9 and J usage is TRBJ2-1; 12 bases match TRBD2. Per germline, CDR1 SGDLS and CDR2 YYNGEE. The ends lost 0 bases at V and 5 bases at J; junction bases unmatched: 6. This CDR3 has 17 residues. CDR3 nucleotides: TGTGCCAGCAGCGTAGCGTCTCCTAGCGGGGGGGACAATGAGCAGTTCTTC. It is translated as CASSVASPSGGDNEQFF. The full variable domain, completed using reference TRBV9 and TRBJ2-1, is DSGVTQTPKHLITATGQRVTLRCSPRSGDLSVYWYQQSLDQGLQFLIQYYNGEERAKGNILERFSAQQFPDLHSELNLSSLELGDSALYFCASSVASPSGGDNEQFFGPGTRLTVL.

CDR3 amino acids: CASSLRQGSYEQYF. CDR3 coding DNA: TGTGCCAGCAGCTTGAGGCAGGGGTCCTACGAGCAGTACTTC. This sequence joins TRBV5-6 and TRBJ2-7; weak D call: TRBD1 (6 bases). CDR1 is SGHDT and CDR2 is YYEEEE in the germline V gene. V shed 1 base and J shed 1 base, with 9 bases lying between them. This CDR3 comprises 14 residues.

V and J are TRBV27 and TRBJ2-1; 9 bases line up with TRBD2. V was pared by 6 bases and J by 5 bases, with 8 bases of the junction left unmatched. The CDR3 extends over 15 amino acids. The germline V gene has CDR1 MNHEY and CDR2 SMNVEV (reference sequence). As DNA, the CDR3 is TGTGCCAGCAGCTTTTCCGTAGCGGGGGACAATGAGCAGTTCTTC. Residues: CASSFSVAGDNEQFF.

V is TRBV21-1 and J is TRBJ2-7; whether TRBD2, the table's D call, matches the DNA was not checked. TRBV21-1 counts as a pseudogene. CDR3 size: 15 residues. The CDR3 nucleotides are TGTGCCATCAGAGAGGAGGGGCGTTTCTCCTACGAGCAGTACTTC. This translates into CAIREEGRFSYEQYF.

This clone is a singleton in its sample. The J gene is TRBJ1-5, the V gene TRBV2; a possible D gene is TRBD1 (5 bases). Looked up from germline, CDR1 is SNHLY and CDR2 is FYNNEI. The CDR3 is made up of 14 amino acids. The ends were cut back, 8 bases at V and 7 bases at J, with 18 bases in the middle. This chain's CDR3 is CASSNAGVWQPQHF. CDR3 coding DNA: TGTGCCAGCTCCAACGCGGGGGTATGGCAGCCCCAGCATTTT.

The chain links TRBV5-1 to TRBJ1-1; no definite D call. Trimming took off 1 base at V and 3 bases at J, with 10 bases between the two ends. Looked up from germline, CDR1 is SGHRS and CDR2 is YFSETQ. This CDR3 region has 14 residues. The CDR3 nucleotides are TGCGCCAGCAGCTTGTACACGGCTGACACTGAAGCTTTCTTT. Amino acids: CASSLYTADTEAFF.

The chain is built from TRBV11-2 and TRBJ2-1; tentative D call: TRBD2 (6 bases). The CDR3 length is 18 residues. Germline loops: CDR1 SGHAT, CDR2 FQNNGV. With 5 bases removed from V and 3 bases from J, the gap between germline ends came to 23 bases. CDR3 protein: CASSAYEPGAGYYNEQFF. DNA of the CDR3: TGTGCCAGCAGCGCATACGAGCCCGGGGCGGGGTACTACAATGAGCAGTTCTTC.

V usage is TRBV15 and J usage is TRBJ2-7; D unresolved. The CDR3 runs 14 residues. In germline, CDR1 is LNHNV, CDR2 YYDKDF (reference sequence). Trimming pared 1 base from V and 1 base from J, leaving 8 bases between. The CDR3 here is CATSRGRNSYEQYF. In DNA, the CDR3 is TGTGCCACCAGCAGAGGTCGGAATTCCTACGAGCAGTACTTC.

The CDR3 DNA reads as TGTGCCAGTAGTATTGGGGGGTCCTATTCTAGCACAGATACGCAGTATTTT. Protein: CASSIGGSYSSTDTQYF. This rearrangement joins TRBV19 to TRBJ2-3; a possible D gene is TRBD2 (6 bases). Trimming took 3 bases from V and 0 from J, leaving 16 bases between them. This CDR3 comprises 17 residues. Germline CDR1 LNHDA, CDR2 SQIVND (reference sequence).

V usage is TRBV4-1 and J usage is TRBJ1-1, with D unclear. This CDR3 is 14 amino acids long. Germline CDR1 is MGHRA and CDR2 is YSYEKL. The germline V and J ends were trimmed by 4 bases and 3 bases, with 12 bases remaining between them. CDR3 bases: TGCGCCAGCAGCCCGCTTGGGGAGGACACTGAAGCTTTCTTT. Encoded protein: CASSPLGEDTEAFF.

This clone was observed a few times. This sequence joins TRBV7-3 and TRBJ2-5; D gene uncertain. V was shortened by 5 bases and J by 5 bases, with 15 bases between the two germline ends. The CDR3 contains 14 residues. Per the germline V gene, CDR1 is SGHTA and CDR2 is FQGTGA. The CDR3 coding sequence is TGTGCCAGCAGCCCCTACCTACACTCCGAGACCCAGTACTTC. Amino acids: CASSPYLHSETQYF.

The chain couples TRBV4-1 to TRBJ2-7; possibly TRBD2 for D (6 bases). V was cut by 3 bases and J by 2 bases, with 14 bases left in between. The CDR3 is made up of 15 amino acids. From germline, CDR1 is MGHRA and CDR2 YSYEKL. This CDR3 is CASSQNRDSPYEQYF. In DNA, the CDR3 is TGCGCCAGCAGCCAGAACCGGGACTCCCCCTACGAGCAGTACTTC.

This clone came up a few times. This sequence joins TRBV20-1 and TRBJ1-1, with 8 bases matching TRBD1. The CDR3 consists of 11 residues. V lost 8 bases, J lost 5 bases, and 4 bases stayed unmatched. CDR1 is DFQATT and CDR2 is SNEGSKA in the germline V gene (reference sequence). The CDR3 loop is CSLGQETEAFF. Written as DNA, the CDR3 is TGCAGTTTGGGACAGGAAACTGAAGCTTTCTTT.

The chain combines TRBV5-1 with TRBJ2-3; possible D gene TRBD2, 5 bases. V was clipped by 0 bases and J by 0 bases, with 8 bases between them. The CDR3 has 15 residues. From germline, CDR1 is SGHRS and CDR2 YFSETQ. The CDR3 here is CASSLVRESTDTQYF. The CDR3 DNA reads as TGCGCCAGCAGCTTGGTACGGGAAAGCACAGATACGCAGTATTTT.

CDR3 nucleotide sequence: TGTGCCAGCAGCTTAGAGGGTCCCAATGAGCAGTTCTTC. Protein: CASSLEGPNEQFF. V is TRBV13 and J is TRBJ2-1; D remains ambiguous. CDR3 length: 13 amino acids. CDR1 and CDR2 from the germline V gene are PRHDT and FYEKMQ (reference sequence). The germline V and J ends were trimmed by 1 base and 6 bases, with 7 bases remaining between them.

The chain uses TRBV5-1 and TRBJ1-4; no firm D call. The CDR3 has 13 amino acids. Trimming took off 0 bases at V and 5 bases at J, with 5 bases between the two ends. Germline values: CDR1 SGHRS, CDR2 YFSETQ. CDR3 in DNA: TGCGCCAGCAGCTTGGGACAAAATGAAAAACTGTTTTTT. Translating it yields CASSLGQNEKLFF.